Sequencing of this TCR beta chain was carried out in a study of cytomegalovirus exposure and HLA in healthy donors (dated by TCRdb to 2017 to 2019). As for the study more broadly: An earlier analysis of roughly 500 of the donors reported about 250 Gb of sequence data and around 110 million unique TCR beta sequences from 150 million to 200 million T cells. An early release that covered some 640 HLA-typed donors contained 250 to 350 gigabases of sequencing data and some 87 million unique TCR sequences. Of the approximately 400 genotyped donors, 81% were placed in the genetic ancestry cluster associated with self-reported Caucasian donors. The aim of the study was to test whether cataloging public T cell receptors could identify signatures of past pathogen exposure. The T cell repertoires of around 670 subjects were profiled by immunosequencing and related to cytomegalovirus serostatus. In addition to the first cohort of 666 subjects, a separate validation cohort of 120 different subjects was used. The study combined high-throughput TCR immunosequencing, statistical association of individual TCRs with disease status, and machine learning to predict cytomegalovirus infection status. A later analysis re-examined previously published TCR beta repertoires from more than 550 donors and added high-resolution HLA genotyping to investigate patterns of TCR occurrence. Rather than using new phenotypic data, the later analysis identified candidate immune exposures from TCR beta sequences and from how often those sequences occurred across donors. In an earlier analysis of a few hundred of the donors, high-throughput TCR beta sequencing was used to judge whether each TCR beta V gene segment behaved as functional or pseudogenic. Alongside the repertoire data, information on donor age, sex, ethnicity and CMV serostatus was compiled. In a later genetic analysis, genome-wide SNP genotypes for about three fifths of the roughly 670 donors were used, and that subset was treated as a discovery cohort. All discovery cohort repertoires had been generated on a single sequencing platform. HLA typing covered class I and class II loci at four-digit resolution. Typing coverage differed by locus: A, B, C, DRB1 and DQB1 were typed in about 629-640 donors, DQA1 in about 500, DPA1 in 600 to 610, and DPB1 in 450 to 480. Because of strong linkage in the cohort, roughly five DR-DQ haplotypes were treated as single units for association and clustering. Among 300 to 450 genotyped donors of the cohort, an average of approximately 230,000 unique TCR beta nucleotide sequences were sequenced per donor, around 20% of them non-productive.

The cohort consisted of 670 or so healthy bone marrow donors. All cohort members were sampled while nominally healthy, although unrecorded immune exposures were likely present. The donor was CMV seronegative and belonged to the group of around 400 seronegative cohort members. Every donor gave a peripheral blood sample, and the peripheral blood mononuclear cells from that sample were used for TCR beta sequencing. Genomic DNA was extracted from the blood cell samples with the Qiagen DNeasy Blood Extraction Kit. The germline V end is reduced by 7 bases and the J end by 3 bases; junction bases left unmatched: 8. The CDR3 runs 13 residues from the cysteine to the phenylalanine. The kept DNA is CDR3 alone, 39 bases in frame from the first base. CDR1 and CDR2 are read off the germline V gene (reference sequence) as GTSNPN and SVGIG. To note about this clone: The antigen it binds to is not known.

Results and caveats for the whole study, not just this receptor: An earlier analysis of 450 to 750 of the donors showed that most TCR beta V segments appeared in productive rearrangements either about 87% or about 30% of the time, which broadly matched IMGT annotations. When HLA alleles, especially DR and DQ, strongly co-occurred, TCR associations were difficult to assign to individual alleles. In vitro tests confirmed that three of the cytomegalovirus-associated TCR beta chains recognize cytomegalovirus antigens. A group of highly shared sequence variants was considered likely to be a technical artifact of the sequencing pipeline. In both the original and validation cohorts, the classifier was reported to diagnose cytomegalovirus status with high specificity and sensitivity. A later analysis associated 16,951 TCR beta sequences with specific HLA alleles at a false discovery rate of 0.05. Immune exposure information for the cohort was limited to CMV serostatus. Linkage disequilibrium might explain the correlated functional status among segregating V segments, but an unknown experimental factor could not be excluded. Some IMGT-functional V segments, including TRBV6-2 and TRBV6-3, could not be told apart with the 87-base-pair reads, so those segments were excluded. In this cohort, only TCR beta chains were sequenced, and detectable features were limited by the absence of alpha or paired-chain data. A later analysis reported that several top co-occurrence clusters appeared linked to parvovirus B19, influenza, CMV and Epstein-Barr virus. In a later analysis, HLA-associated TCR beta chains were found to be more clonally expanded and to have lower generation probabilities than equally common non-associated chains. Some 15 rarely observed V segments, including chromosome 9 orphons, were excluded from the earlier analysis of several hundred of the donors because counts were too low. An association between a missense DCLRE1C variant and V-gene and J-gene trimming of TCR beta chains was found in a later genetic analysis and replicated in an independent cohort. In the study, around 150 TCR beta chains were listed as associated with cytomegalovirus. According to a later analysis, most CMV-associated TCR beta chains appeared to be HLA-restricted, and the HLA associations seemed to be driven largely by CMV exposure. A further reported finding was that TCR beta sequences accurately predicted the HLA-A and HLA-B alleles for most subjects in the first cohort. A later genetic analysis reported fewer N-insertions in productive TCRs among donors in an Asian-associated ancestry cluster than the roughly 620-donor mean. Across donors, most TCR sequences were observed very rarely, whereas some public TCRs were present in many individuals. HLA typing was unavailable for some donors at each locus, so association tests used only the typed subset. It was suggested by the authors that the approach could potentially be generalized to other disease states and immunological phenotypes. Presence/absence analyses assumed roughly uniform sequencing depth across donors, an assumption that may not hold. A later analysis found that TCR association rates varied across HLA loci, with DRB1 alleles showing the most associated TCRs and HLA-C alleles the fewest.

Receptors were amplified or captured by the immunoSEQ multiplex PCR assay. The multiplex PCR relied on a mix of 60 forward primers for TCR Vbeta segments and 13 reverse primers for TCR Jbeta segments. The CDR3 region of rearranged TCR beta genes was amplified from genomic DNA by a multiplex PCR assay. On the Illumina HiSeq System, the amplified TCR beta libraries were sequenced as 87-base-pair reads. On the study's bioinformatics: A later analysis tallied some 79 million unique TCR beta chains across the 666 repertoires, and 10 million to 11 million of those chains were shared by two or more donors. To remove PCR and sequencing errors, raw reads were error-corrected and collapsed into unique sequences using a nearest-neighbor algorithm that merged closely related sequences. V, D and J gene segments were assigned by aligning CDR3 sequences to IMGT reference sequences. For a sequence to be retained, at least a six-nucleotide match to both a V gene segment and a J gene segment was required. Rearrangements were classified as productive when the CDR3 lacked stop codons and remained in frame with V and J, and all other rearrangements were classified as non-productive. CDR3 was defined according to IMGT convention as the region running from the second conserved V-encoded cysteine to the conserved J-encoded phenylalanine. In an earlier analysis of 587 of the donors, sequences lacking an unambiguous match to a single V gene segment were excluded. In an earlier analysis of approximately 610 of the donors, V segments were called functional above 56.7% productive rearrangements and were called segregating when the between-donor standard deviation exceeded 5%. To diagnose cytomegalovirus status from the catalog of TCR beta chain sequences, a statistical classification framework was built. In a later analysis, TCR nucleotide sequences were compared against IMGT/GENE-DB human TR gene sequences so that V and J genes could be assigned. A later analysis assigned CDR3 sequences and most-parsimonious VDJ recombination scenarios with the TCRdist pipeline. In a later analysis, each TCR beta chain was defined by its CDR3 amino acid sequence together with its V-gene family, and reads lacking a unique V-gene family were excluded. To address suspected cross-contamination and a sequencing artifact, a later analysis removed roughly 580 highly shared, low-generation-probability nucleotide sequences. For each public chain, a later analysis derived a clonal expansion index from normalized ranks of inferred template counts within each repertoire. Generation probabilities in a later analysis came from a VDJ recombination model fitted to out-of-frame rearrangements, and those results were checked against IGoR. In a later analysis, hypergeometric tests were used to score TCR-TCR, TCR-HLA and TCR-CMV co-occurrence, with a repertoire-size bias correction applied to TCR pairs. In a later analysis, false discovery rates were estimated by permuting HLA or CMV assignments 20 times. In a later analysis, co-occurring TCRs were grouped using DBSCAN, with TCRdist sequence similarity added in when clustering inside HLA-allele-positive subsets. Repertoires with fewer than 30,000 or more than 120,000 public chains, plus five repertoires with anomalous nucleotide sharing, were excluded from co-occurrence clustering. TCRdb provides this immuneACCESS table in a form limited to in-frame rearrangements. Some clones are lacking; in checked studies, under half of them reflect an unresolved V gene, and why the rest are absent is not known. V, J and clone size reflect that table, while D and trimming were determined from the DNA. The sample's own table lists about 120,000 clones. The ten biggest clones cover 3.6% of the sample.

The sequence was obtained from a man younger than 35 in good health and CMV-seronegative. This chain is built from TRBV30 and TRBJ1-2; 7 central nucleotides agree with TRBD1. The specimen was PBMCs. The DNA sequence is TGTGCCTCCAGAGGGGGCCAGGACTATGGCTACACCTTC. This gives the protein CASRGGQDYGYTF.